The 8 T cell receptor beta chains in this list originate from one sample, sequenced in a study of pediatric ulcerative colitis. The assay was immunoSEQ multiplex PCR, and TCRdb's table has in-frame clones only and misses some. The sample holds 40,000 to 60,000 clones, 78% seen once. The rectum was sampled with one to two pinch biopsies at colonoscopy. The sample taken for sequencing was gut tissue. Receptors originate from a girl between 10 and 17 years old with moderate ulcerative colitis.

The CDR3 DNA sequence: TGTGCCTGGAGTCCCCAGGGCTATGGCTACACCTTC. Encoded protein: CAWSPQGYGYTF. The V and J genes are TRBV30 and TRBJ1-2; TRBD1 is a possible D gene (5 bases). The germline gives CDR1 GTSNPN, CDR2 SVGIG (reference sequence). There are 12 residues in the CDR3. Trimming pared 2 bases from V and 4 bases from J, leaving 8 bases between. Drawing the rest from reference TRBV30 and TRBJ1-2, the complete variable domain is SQTIHQWPATLVQPVGSPLSLECTVEGTSNPNLYWYRQAAGRGLQLLFYSVGIGQISSEVPQNLSASRPQDRQFILSSKKLLLSDSGFYLCAWSPQGYGYTFGSGTRLTVV.

This clone was counted once. The V call is TRBV6-1, the J call TRBJ1-1; D not certain. The CDR3 covers 17 residues. CDR1 is MNHNS and CDR2 is SASEGT in the germline V gene. Trimming stripped 2 bases from V and 1 base from J, with 17 bases between. CDR3: CASSEWVGVRSNTEAFF. Written as DNA, the CDR3 is TGTGCCAGCAGTGAATGGGTCGGGGTGAGGTCGAACACTGAAGCTTTCTTT.

The chain couples TRBV19 to TRBJ1-5; D is perhaps TRBD1 (5 bases). The CDR3 contains 17 residues. The germline V and J ends were trimmed by 5 bases and 7 bases, with 24 bases remaining between them. CDR1 and CDR2 (germline): LNHDA, SQIVND (reference sequence). Written as DNA, the CDR3 is TGTGCCAGTAGTTGGGGCGGGAGGGGCCCTTTACGGCAGCCCCAGCATTTT. It codes for CASSWGGRGPLRQPQHF.

The chain uses TRBV11-3 and TRBJ1-2; perhaps TRBD1 as D (6 bases). Trimming pared 4 bases from V and 5 bases from J, leaving 14 bases between. The CDR3 runs to 14 residues. From germline, CDR1 is SGHNT and CDR2 YENEEA. Written as DNA, the CDR3 is TGTGCCAGCAGCTCTTCAGGGGCAGCATATGGCTACACCTTC. Amino acids: CASSSSGAAYGYTF.

The chain carries TRBV7-9 and TRBJ1-1; D ambiguous. Looked up from germline, CDR1 is SEHNR and CDR2 is FQNEAQ (reference sequence). V was cut by 7 bases and J by 6 bases, with 9 bases left in between. CDR3 length equals 11 residues. This CDR3 reads CASTMSSEAFF. In DNA, the CDR3 is TGTGCCAGCACGATGAGCTCTGAAGCTTTCTTT.

J is TRBJ2-3 and V is TRBV11-2; the D is unclear. There are 15 residues in the CDR3. V lost 5 bases to trimming and J lost 0 bases, with 12 bases between them. Germline values: CDR1 SGHAT, CDR2 FQNNGV. The CDR3 DNA sequence: TGTGCCAGCAGCCCGGGCCTAACTAGCACAGATACGCAGTATTTT. Its translation is CASSPGLTSTDTQYF. The full variable domain, in which reference TRBV11-2 and TRBJ2-3 provide the parts outside the CDR3, is EAGVAQSPRYKIIEKRQSVAFWCNPISGHATLYWYQQILGQGPKLLIQFQNNGVVDDSQLPKDRFSAERLKGVDSTLKIQPAKLEDSAVYLCASSPGLTSTDTQYFGPGTRLTVL.

This chain joins TRBV27 and TRBJ2-7; the D gene could be TRBD1 or TRBD2 (5 bases each). CDR1 is MNHEY, CDR2 SMNVEV, per germline (reference sequence). V was shortened by 3 bases and J by 2 bases, with 8 bases between the two germline ends. The CDR3 extends over 13 amino acids. CDR3 protein: CASSFRGAYEQYF. The CDR3 coding sequence is TGTGCCAGCAGTTTTCGGGGCGCCTACGAGCAGTACTTC.

This sequence joins TRBV7-8 and TRBJ1-4; D gene unclear. CDR1 and CDR2 (germline): SGHVS, FQNEAQ. Trimming stripped 1 base from V and 8 bases from J, with 8 bases between. This CDR3 contains 13 residues. The CDR3 sequence: CASSLGRQEKLFF. The CDR3 bases are TGTGCCAGCAGCTTAGGTCGCCAGGAAAAACTGTTTTTT. The full variable domain, with the rest looked up from reference TRBV7-8 and TRBJ1-4, is GAGVSQSPRYKVAKRGQDVALRCDPISGHVSLFWYQQALGQGPEFLTYFQNEAQLDKSGLPSDRFFAERPEGSVSTLKIQRTQQEDSAVYLCASSLGRQEKLFFGSGTQLSVL.